This T cell receptor (beta chain) was profiled in a study of graft-versus-host responses after intestinal transplantation. V gave up 7 bases and J gave up 0 bases, with 10 bases separating them. The CDR3 is 14 amino acids. Looked up from germline, CDR1 is MNHNS and CDR2 is SASEGT. Sequenced by immunoSEQ multiplex PCR; TCRdb stores in-frame clones only, minus some. The data contain roughly 27,000 clones, less than 85% of them singletons. Study-wide points: Clonal ratios of graft-versus-host to host-versus-graft in allografts were high for patients exhibiting graft-donor T cell macrochimerism. Researchers found GvH clones in recipient marrow, and some showed up first in ileum or blood. Early declines in HvG clones that occurred post-transplant were associated with peak circulating GvH clone levels.

To note about this clone: The target antigen is unknown.

The chain uses TRBV6-1 and TRBJ1-5; D remains unclear. The clonotype was recovered from a human patient who received an intestinal transplant, so some T cells may come from the graft donor. The source material was PBMCs, sampled around 29 days after intestinal transplant. CDR3 residues: CASMTAYSNQPQHF. The CDR3 DNA reads TGTGCCAGCATGACTGCATATAGCAATCAGCCCCAGCATTTT.